The 25 T cell receptor beta chains below come from one sample, sequenced in a study of T cell repertoires in ileal Crohn's disease. The time point: neoterminal ileum biopsy at postoperative endoscopy, about 6 months after surgery. The repertoire was sequenced with immunoSEQ multiplex PCR; TCRdb's copy has only in-frame clones and lacks some. Here the sample spans some 9,100 clones, roughly 78% being singletons. Specimen: ileal tissue. These receptors all come from an adult with Crohn's disease.

This chain uses TRBV9 with TRBJ2-1; the match to TRBD2 covers 8 bases. With 2 bases clipped from V and 4 bases from J, the junction kept 5 bases outside the gene matches. CDR1 is SGDLS, CDR2 YYNGEE, per germline. This CDR3 spans 15 amino acids. This CDR3 is CASSVQGLDYNEQFF. DNA of the CDR3: TGTGCCAGCAGCGTGCAGGGACTAGATTACAATGAGCAGTTCTTC.

V gene TRBV7-2 combines with J gene TRBJ2-7; 8 bases agree with TRBD2. CDR3 length: 14 amino acids. Germline trimming cut 5 bases from V and 7 bases from J; bases unmatched to any gene: 10. The V gene's germline CDR1 is SGHTA and CDR2 FQGNSA. The CDR3 loop is CASSRSGRGEEQYF. The CDR3 DNA reads TGTGCCAGCAGCCGTTCCGGGAGGGGAGAAGAGCAGTACTTC.

The V gene is TRBV6-5, the J gene TRBJ2-5; the D gene is possibly TRBD2 (6 bases). CDR1 is MNHEY, CDR2 SVGAGI, per germline. CDR3 length equals 16 residues. The V end lost 2 bases, the J end lost 2 bases, and 15 bases lay between the germline ends. In DNA, the CDR3 is TGTGCCAGCAGTTACGCAAACCGGGACTCACAAGAGACCCAGTACTTC. Protein product: CASSYANRDSQETQYF.

The V gene is TRBV28, the J gene TRBJ2-4, with a weak D call TRBD1 (7 bases). V lost 4 bases and J 0 bases, leaving 16 bases between the germline ends. CDR1 MDHEN and CDR2 SYDVKM come from the germline V gene. The CDR3 has 17 amino acids. CDR3 nucleotides: TGTGCCAGCAGTTACCACTACAGGGGACTAGCCAAAAACATTCAGTACTTC. Amino acid sequence: CASSYHYRGLAKNIQYF.

The chain recombines TRBV7-2 with TRBJ2-2; TRBD1 is a possible D gene (6 bases). Germline assignment: CDR1 SGHTA and CDR2 FQGNSA. Trimming removed 5 bases at V and 6 bases at J, with 19 bases between. The CDR3 is 16 amino acids. The CDR3 DNA is TGTGCCAGCAGCCATCGATACAGGGTAGTGGCCGGGGAGCTGTTTTTT. Translated, it gives CASSHRYRVVAGELFF.

CDR3 sequence reads: CASSLGGTGQETQYF. The CDR3 bases are TGTGCCAGCAGCTTAGGCGGGACAGGACAAGAGACCCAGTACTTC. The J gene is TRBJ2-5, the V gene TRBV7-2; 8 positions match TRBD1. V lost 1 base and J lost 2; bases outside the gene matches: 3. Germline V lookup: CDR1 SGHTA, CDR2 FQGNSA. The CDR3 length is 15 residues.

The chain couples TRBV28 to TRBJ1-2, with D unclear. Per germline, CDR1 MDHEN and CDR2 SYDVKM. The CDR3 is made up of 14 amino acids. With 5 bases removed from V and 8 bases from J, the gap between germline ends came to 18 bases. The CDR3 is CASSPSGSPRGYTF. The CDR3 DNA follows: TGTGCCAGCAGTCCCTCGGGGAGCCCGCGGGGCTACACCTTC.

The V call is TRBV27, the J call TRBJ1-3; D call uncertain. V was shortened by 2 bases and J by 0 bases, with 5 bases between the two germline ends. The V gene's germline CDR1 is MNHEY and CDR2 SMNVEV (reference sequence). The CDR3 extends over 14 amino acids. Here the CDR3 DNA reads TGTGCCAGCAGTTTAGGAGCCTCTGGAAACACCATATATTTT. Protein sequence: CASSLGASGNTIYF.

The chain combines TRBV7-2 with TRBJ2-2; possibly TRBD1 for D (6 bases). The length of the CDR3 is 17 residues. The V and J ends lost 1 base and 1 base respectively, with 13 bases between them. Germline-derived CDR1 and CDR2 are SGHTA and FQGNSA. The CDR3: CASSLDWRRGNTGELFF. The CDR3 coding sequence is TGTGCCAGCAGCTTAGACTGGCGCAGGGGGAACACCGGGGAGCTGTTTTTT.

J is TRBJ2-7 and V is TRBV5-1, with a tentative D call TRBD2 (6 bases). The CDR3 is 15 residues long. Germline assignment: CDR1 SGHRS and CDR2 YFSETQ. V dropped 1 base and J dropped 2 bases, with 13 bases sitting between them. CDR3: CASSLRQSGPYEQYF. CDR3 bases: TGCGCCAGCAGCTTGAGGCAAAGCGGGCCCTACGAGCAGTACTTC.

This chain connects TRBV6-5 to TRBJ1-2; D is perhaps TRBD1 (5 bases). Germline lookup yields CDR1 MNHEY and CDR2 SVGAGI. V lost 2 bases to trimming and J lost 2 bases, with 12 bases between them. The CDR3 has 15 amino acids. The CDR3 reads CASSYPRRGNYGYTF. In DNA form, the CDR3 reads TGTGCCAGCAGTTACCCCCGTCGGGGGAACTATGGCTACACCTTC.

The chain uses TRBV2 and TRBJ2-3; 12 nucleotides align to TRBD2. Losses at the gene ends were 7 bases for V and 8 bases for J; bases not matched to a gene: 10. Germline CDR1 reads SNHLY; CDR2 reads FYNNEI. CDR3 length equals 15 residues. The CDR3 nucleotides read TGTGCCAGCATCCTAGCGGGAGGGAAGTACGGTACGCAGTATTTT. Amino acids: CASILAGGKYGTQYF.

The J gene is TRBJ1-2, the V gene TRBV6-5, with D hard to call. CDR1 and CDR2 (germline): MNHEY, SVGAGI. V gave up 2 bases and J gave up 2 bases, with 9 bases separating them. CDR3 length: 14 residues. The CDR3 sequence is CASSYKPTNYGYTF. For the CDR3, the DNA is TGTGCCAGCAGTTACAAGCCCACGAACTATGGCTACACCTTC.

This clone occurred once. The chain joins TRBV5-1 to TRBJ2-5, with 7 bases identical to TRBD2. The CDR3 has 15 residues. CDR1 is SGHRS and CDR2 is YFSETQ in the germline V gene. The V segment lost 4 bases and the J segment 5 bases; nucleotides outside the gene matches: 11. The CDR3 here is CASSNGAGVRETQYF. CDR3 sequence (DNA): TGCGCCAGCAGCAACGGGGCGGGAGTAAGGGAGACCCAGTACTTC.

This clone showed up just a few times. The chain carries TRBV7-2 and TRBJ1-2; D remains unclear. This CDR3 comprises 13 residues. V was shortened by 5 bases and J by 4 bases, with 11 bases between the two germline ends. Germline CDR1 reads SGHTA; CDR2 reads FQGNSA. The CDR3 reads CASSPPSGYGYTF. As DNA, the CDR3 is TGTGCCAGCAGCCCCCCATCGGGCTATGGCTACACCTTC.

CDR3 in amino acids: CASSTNRGNQPQHF. The CDR3 DNA sequence: TGTGCCAGCAGCACCAACCGGGGCAATCAGCCCCAGCATTTT. The chain uses TRBV7-2 and TRBJ1-5; no definite D call. With 5 bases removed from V and 2 bases from J, the gap between germline ends came to 10 bases. The CDR3 length is 14 residues. Germline V gene data show CDR1 as SGHTA and CDR2 as FQGNSA.

In regard to this clone: The DNA is omitted, as the CDR3 cannot be located on it reliably, and the CDR3 follows TCRdb's listing. The chain recombines TRBV28 with TRBJ1-2; the table's D call of TRBD1 was not tested on the DNA. Germline CDR1 reads MDHEN; CDR2 reads SYDVKM. The CDR3 is 18 residues long, counting both termini. The CDR3: CASSLYGQGNYFGNGYTF.

The V and J genes are TRBV5-1 and TRBJ1-5; weak D call: TRBD1 (5 bases). V was cut by 4 bases and J by 3 bases, with 14 bases left in between. CDR3 length equals 15 residues. CDR1 is SGHRS, CDR2 YFSETQ, per germline. The CDR3 spells CASSPTGGNNQPQHF. The CDR3 DNA sequence: TGCGCCAGCAGCCCCACCGGGGGTAACAATCAGCCCCAGCATTTT.

The chain carries TRBV5-1 and TRBJ1-3; D possibly corresponds to TRBD1 (5 bases). The CDR3 spans 14 residues. Germline-derived CDR1 and CDR2 are SGHRS and YFSETQ. V lost 4 bases, J lost 3 bases, and 11 bases lay in between. The CDR3 region is CASSAGEGGNTIYF. For the CDR3, the DNA is TGCGCCAGCAGCGCGGGGGAAGGTGGAAACACCATATATTTT. Supplemented by reference TRBV5-1 and TRBJ1-3, the full variable domain reads KAGVTQTPRYLIKTRGQQVTLSCSPISGHRSVSWYQQTPGQGLQFLFEYFSETQRNKGNFPGRFSGRQFSNSRSEMNVSTLELGDSALYLCASSAGEGGNTIYFGEGSWLTVV.

About this clone itself: An end of the junction differs from the germline gene, which may be a read error. The chain carries TRBV5-5 and TRBJ2-7, with TRBD2 identical over 13 bases. Germline assignment: CDR1 SGHKS and CDR2 YYEKEE (reference sequence). The CDR3 extends over 16 amino acids. The CDR3, as DNA: TGCGCCAGCAGTCCAGGACTAGCGGGAGAGACCTACGAGCAGTACTTC. It translates to CASSPGLAGETYEQYF.

CDR3 bases: TGTGCCAGCAGTCAACACCGCGACAAAGAGACCCAGTACTTC. Translating gives CASSQHRDKETQYF. The chain uses TRBV6-5 and TRBJ2-5; D not resolved. This CDR3 comprises 14 residues. Deletions cut 5 bases from V and 3 bases from J, with 13 bases between. Germline V gene sequence: CDR1 MNHEY, CDR2 SVGAGI.

The chain combines TRBV6-6 with TRBJ1-1; D is unclear. V was cut by 2 bases and J by 8 bases, with 9 bases left in between. The CDR3 extends over 12 amino acids. The germline V gene has CDR1 MNHNY and CDR2 SVGAGI (reference sequence). The CDR3 reads CASSYVSSEAFF. DNA for the CDR3: TGTGCCAGCAGTTACGTTTCGAGCGAAGCTTTCTTT.

The DNA for the CDR3 is TGTGCCAGCAGTAACCCGGACAGGACCTCTGGAAACACCATATATTTT. Translating gives CASSNPDRTSGNTIYF. This chain connects TRBV6-6 to TRBJ1-3, with 7 bases fitting TRBD1. This CDR3 has 16 amino acids. CDR1 and CDR2 from the germline V gene are MNHNY and SVGAGI (reference sequence). V shed 5 bases and J 0 bases; nucleotides not matched to a gene: 7.

The table lists this clone with a few counts. The chain employs TRBV4-3 and TRBJ1-3; tentative D call: TRBD1 (5 bases). With 4 bases removed from V and 4 bases from J, the gap between germline ends came to 14 bases. The germline V gene has CDR1 LGHNA and CDR2 YSLEER. The CDR3 totals 15 residues. CDR3 sequence reads: CASSPGLGSGNTIYF. CDR3 DNA sequence: TGCGCCAGCAGCCCAGGGCTAGGATCAGGAAACACCATATATTTT.

V gene TRBV5-6 combines with J gene TRBJ2-5; 10 nucleotides line up with TRBD1. V trimming: 4 bases; J trimming: 1 base; junction bases outside the gene matches: 4. The germline CDR1 and CDR2 sequences are SGHDT and YYEEEE. The CDR3 contains 15 residues. CDR3 sequence reads: CASSPGQGFQETQYF. CDR3 sequence (DNA): TGTGCCAGCAGCCCGGGACAGGGGTTCCAAGAGACCCAGTACTTC.